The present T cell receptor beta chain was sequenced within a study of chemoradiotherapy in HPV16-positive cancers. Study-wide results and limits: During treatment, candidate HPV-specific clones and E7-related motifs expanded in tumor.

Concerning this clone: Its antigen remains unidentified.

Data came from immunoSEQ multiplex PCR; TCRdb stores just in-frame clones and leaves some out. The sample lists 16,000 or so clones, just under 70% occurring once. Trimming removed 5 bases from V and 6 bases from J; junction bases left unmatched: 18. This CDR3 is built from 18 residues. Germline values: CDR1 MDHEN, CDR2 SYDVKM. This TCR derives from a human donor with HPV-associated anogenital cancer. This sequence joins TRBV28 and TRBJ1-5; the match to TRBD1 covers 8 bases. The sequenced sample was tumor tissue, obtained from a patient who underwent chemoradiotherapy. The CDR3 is CASSRYDRGIFNRQPQHF. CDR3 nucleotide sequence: TGTGCCAGCAGTAGATACGACAGGGGAATTTTCAATCGTCAGCCCCAGCATTTT.